The T cell receptor beta chain under discussion was sequenced for a study of control samples from healthy donors and cancer patients. Assay: immunoSEQ multiplex PCR; the TCRdb copy retains only in-frame clones and omits some. Of some 130,000 clones listed, roughly 89% are singletons. This clone was detected once. Mismatch with germline at one junction end may stem from a read error. CDR1 is DFQATT and CDR2 is SNEGSKA in the germline V gene (reference sequence). The CDR3 sequence is 10 residues long. This chain links TRBV20-1 with TRBJ1-5, with D possibly matching TRBD1 (6 bases). This sequence originates from a man aged 25 to 40 in good health. Source material: blood. CDR3 sequence: CSAELDSPLF. CDR3 bases: TGCAGTGCAGAATTGGACAGCCCGCTTTTT.